The 23 T cell receptor beta chains presented below share a single source sample, sequenced in a study of blood T cell repertoires in COVID-19. This table comes from immunoSEQ multiplex PCR, and its TCRdb copy is limited to in-frame clones, with some not included. The data contain some 350,000 clones, about 90% of them singletons. The sample comprised peripheral blood. The receptors were gathered from a woman younger than 35 who had recovered from COVID-19.

The rearrangement joins TRBV7-9 to TRBJ2-1, with 12 nucleotides matching TRBD2. The CDR3 runs 15 residues. V shed 3 bases, J shed 4 bases, and the junction held 1 base outside the gene matches. Looked up from germline, CDR1 is SEHNR and CDR2 is FQNEAQ (reference sequence). The CDR3 protein is CASSLTSGGYNEQFF. CDR3 DNA: TGTGCCAGCAGCTTGACTAGCGGGGGATACAATGAGCAGTTCTTC.

This clone turned up a few times. This chain links TRBV19 with TRBJ1-6; TRBD1 agrees at 9 bases. This CDR3 is 18 amino acids long. Germline lookup yields CDR1 LNHDA and CDR2 SQIVND (reference sequence). V trimming: 5 bases; J trimming: 8 bases; junction bases outside the gene matches: 16. This chain's CDR3 is CASSPPGTGMRAYSPLHF. CDR3 sequence (DNA): TGTGCCAGTAGTCCACCCGGGACAGGGATGAGGGCATATTCACCCCTCCACTTT.

V is TRBV5-5 and J is TRBJ2-2; 9 nucleotides match TRBD1. Per germline, CDR1 SGHKS and CDR2 YYEKEE (reference sequence). CDR3 length equals 15 residues. The V segment lost 6 bases and the J segment 6 bases; nucleotides outside the gene matches: 9. The DNA for the CDR3 is TGTGCCAGCACCCTGGGACAGGGAGTCTCCGGGGAGCTGTTTTTT. Translated: CASTLGQGVSGELFF.

V usage is TRBV6-5 and J usage is TRBJ2-2, with D perhaps matching TRBD1 (6 bases). The CDR3 loop spans 14 amino acids. Germline lookup yields CDR1 MNHEY and CDR2 SVGAGI. V lost 4 bases and J 6 bases, leaving 12 bases between the germline ends. In DNA form, the CDR3 reads TGTGCCAGCAGTTTTTTAACAGGGCCCGGGGAGCTGTTTTTT. Translated: CASSFLTGPGELFF.

The gene calls are TRBV3-1 (or the pseudogene TRBV3-2) and TRBJ2-1, with TRBD2 as a possible D gene (5 bases). Germline V gives CDR1 LGHDT, CDR2 YNNKEL (reference sequence). Between the trimmed V and J ends, which lost 4 bases and 9 bases, there was a span of 10 bases. This CDR3 region has 12 residues. In nucleotides, the CDR3 is TGTGCCAGCAGCCTACTAGGTGTTGAGCAGTTCTTC. It encodes CASSLLGVEQFF.

V is TRBV7-9 and J is TRBJ2-6; D unclear. V was clipped by 3 bases and J by 0 bases, with 12 bases between them. The germline gives CDR1 SEHNR, CDR2 FQNEAQ (reference sequence). This CDR3 is built from 17 residues. The DNA for the CDR3 is TGTGCCAGCAGCTTTTGGCAGGCCGCCTCTGGGGCCAACGTCCTGACTTTC. It is translated as CASSFWQAASGANVLTF.

The genes are TRBV6-1 and TRBJ1-1, with D unresolved. Germline V gene data show CDR1 as MNHNS and CDR2 as SASEGT. Between the trimmed V and J ends, which lost 3 bases and 1 base, there was a span of 12 bases. This CDR3 comprises 15 residues. This CDR3 is CASSDVGYANTEAFF. The CDR3 region has the DNA TGTGCCAGCAGTGATGTGGGCTATGCGAACACTGAAGCTTTCTTT.

CDR3 nucleotides: TGTGCCAGCAGCCTGCAGGGGGATGGCTACACCTTC. It encodes CASSLQGDGYTF. The V and J genes are TRBV6-5 and TRBJ1-2; TRBD1 matches at 7 bases. Trimming cost V 6 bases and J 6 bases; bases outside gene matches: 4. The CDR3 sequence is 12 residues long. Germline lookup yields CDR1 MNHEY and CDR2 SVGAGI.

This clone was seen a few times. This rearrangement joins TRBV30 to TRBJ1-2, with D perhaps TRBD1 (6 bases). The V gene's germline CDR1 is GTSNPN and CDR2 SVGIG (reference sequence). The CDR3 is 13 residues long. V was shortened by 1 base and J by 10 bases, with 16 bases between the two germline ends. The chain's CDR3 is CAWSGDTGTDYTF. CDR3 nucleotides: TGTGCCTGGAGTGGCGACACAGGGACGGACTACACCTTC.

The CDR3 DNA reads TGCGCCAGCAGCCAAGATACTAGGTACCAAGAGACCCAGTACTTC. Residues: CASSQDTRYQETQYF. V and J are TRBV4-3 and TRBJ2-5; D is perhaps TRBD2 (5 bases). The CDR3 totals 15 residues. CDR1 and CDR2 (germline): LGHNA, YSLEER. V was shortened by 0 bases and J by 0 bases, with 8 bases between the two germline ends.

This clone occurred once. This rearrangement joins TRBV15 to TRBJ1-2; unclear D gene. Looked up from germline, CDR1 is LNHNV and CDR2 is YYDKDF (reference sequence). Deletions cut 3 bases from V and 4 bases from J, with 12 bases between. The CDR3 is 14 residues long. Here the CDR3 reads CATSSTDGIYGYTF. For the CDR3, the DNA is TGTGCCACCAGCAGTACAGACGGAATCTATGGCTACACCTTC.

V is TRBV7-9 and J is TRBJ2-3; 9 nucleotides line up with TRBD1. CDR1 SEHNR and CDR2 FQNEAQ come from the germline V gene (reference sequence). This CDR3 has 16 residues. The trim removed 2 bases at V and 4 bases at J, leaving 7 bases unmatched. The CDR3 here is CASSLLTGGFSDTQYF. CDR3 coding DNA: TGTGCCAGCAGCTTATTGACAGGGGGTTTTTCAGATACGCAGTATTTT.

The J gene is TRBJ2-5, the V gene TRBV7-9; TRBD2 is a possible D gene (6 bases). V was trimmed by 6 bases and J by 5 bases, leaving 13 bases between them. Germline V gives CDR1 SEHNR, CDR2 FQNEAQ (reference sequence). The CDR3 contains 13 residues. The CDR3 here is CASSRAGRETQYF. The CDR3 DNA reads TGTGCCAGCAGTCGTGCAGGGAGGGAGACCCAGTACTTC.

V is TRBV6-5 and J is TRBJ2-3, with D maybe TRBD2 (5 bases). Trimming stripped 0 bases from V and 3 bases from J, with 7 bases between. Germline V gene lookup returns CDR1 MNHEY and CDR2 SVGAGI. The CDR3 extends over 14 amino acids. Here the CDR3 DNA reads TGTGCCAGCAGTTACTCTGGCGGGACAGATACGCAGTATTTT. It encodes CASSYSGGTDTQYF.

This chain uses TRBV6-5 with TRBJ1-5, with 7 bases that match TRBD1. The germline V gene has CDR1 MNHEY and CDR2 SVGAGI. This CDR3 is 13 amino acids long. The trim removed 6 bases at V and 4 bases at J, leaving 3 bases unmatched. In DNA, the CDR3 is TGTGCCAGCAGGGGGACAGTAAATCAGCCCCAGCATTTT. Translated: CASRGTVNQPQHF.

CDR3 residues: CASKLAGVGLGEQYV. CDR3 in DNA: TGTGCCAGCAAACTAGCGGGAGTAGGTCTCGGCGAGCAGTACGTC. This rearrangement joins TRBV27 to TRBJ2-7; 11 bases line up with TRBD2. The length of the CDR3 is 15 residues. J was trimmed by 6 bases and V by 7 bases; bases with no gene match: 11. Germline V gives CDR1 MNHEY, CDR2 SMNVEV (reference sequence).

V usage is TRBV2 and J usage is TRBJ2-7, with TRBD2 matching over 12 bases. With 3 bases clipped from V and 8 bases from J, the junction kept 5 bases outside the gene matches. There are 14 residues in the CDR3. Germline CDR1 SNHLY, CDR2 FYNNEI. CDR3 DNA: TGTGCCAGCAGTGAGCTAGCGGGAGGGCCACAGCAGTACGTC. It translates to CASSELAGGPQQYV.

The CDR3 bases are TGTGCCTGGAGTGTACTTGGTAGTGGCTACACCTTC. It yields the protein CAWSVLGSGYTF. This rearrangement joins TRBV30 to TRBJ1-2, with no clear D. The CDR3 contains 12 residues. The V and J ends lost 0 bases and 7 bases respectively, with 9 bases between them. Germline loops: CDR1 GTSNPN, CDR2 SVGIG (reference sequence).

The chain couples TRBV27 to TRBJ2-1, with 16 positions matching TRBD2. Germline V lookup: CDR1 MNHEY, CDR2 SMNVEV (reference sequence). J lost 7 bases, V lost 5 bases, and 14 bases had no gene match. This CDR3 contains 19 residues. The DNA for the CDR3 is TGTGCCAGCAGTCTCTCGGGACTAGCGGGAGGGCCGTTAGTAAATGAGCAGTTCTTC. This sequence encodes CASSLSGLAGGPLVNEQFF.

J is TRBJ1-2 and V is TRBV7-9, with D possibly TRBD1 on 5 matching bases. The germline V and J ends were trimmed by 4 bases and 4 bases, with 19 bases remaining between them. Germline assignment: CDR1 SEHNR and CDR2 FQNEAQ (reference sequence). The CDR3 totals 16 residues. Here the CDR3 DNA reads TGTGCCAGCAGCTCAGGTCGGGCAGGGATCTTCTATGGCTACACCTTC. It yields the protein CASSSGRAGIFYGYTF.

The genes are TRBV11-3 and TRBJ1-1; no clear D gene. This CDR3 is built from 16 residues. Per the germline V gene, CDR1 is SGHNT and CDR2 is YENEEA. Trimming removed 0 bases at V and 1 base at J, with 12 bases between. The DNA of the CDR3 is TGTGCCAGCAGCTTAGATTACCCGGTACGGAACACTGAAGCTTTCTTT. It yields the protein CASSLDYPVRNTEAFF.

J is TRBJ1-1 and V is TRBV5-6; weak D call: TRBD1 (5 bases). Per the germline V gene, CDR1 is SGHDT and CDR2 is YYEEEE. The V end was cut by 5 bases, the J end by 1 base, with 9 bases between. The CDR3 is made up of 13 amino acids. Here the CDR3 DNA reads TGTGCCAGCAGATCGGGGGGGAACACTGAAGCTTTCTTT. It yields the protein CASRSGGNTEAFF.

V and J are TRBV7-2 and TRBJ2-1, with a weak D call TRBD2 (5 bases). CDR1 and CDR2 from the germline V gene are SGHTA and FQGNSA. V was cut by 3 bases and J by 2 bases, with 11 bases left in between. CDR3 length: 15 amino acids. This CDR3 is CASSFGLFTYNEQFF. Here the CDR3 DNA reads TGTGCCAGCAGCTTCGGACTGTTTACCTACAATGAGCAGTTCTTC.